This T cell receptor beta chain was profiled in a study of Ad26.COV2.S vaccination and SARS-CoV-2 variants. The repertoire was sequenced with immunoSEQ multiplex PCR; TCRdb's copy has only in-frame clones and lacks some. The data contain about 400,000 clones, about 91% of them seen just once; the ten biggest clones take up around 1.8%. On this clone: The antigen is unknown. The identical CDR3 is also encoded by other nucleotide sequences in the sample.

In germline, CDR1 is SGHTA, CDR2 FQGNSA. Trimming pared 6 bases from V and 3 bases from J, leaving 12 bases between. This CDR3 comprises 14 residues. Treatment denoted: some 20 received Ad26.COV2.S at low or high dose, single or two shots; about five received placebo; per-sample allocation not given. Specimen acquisition occurred on day 63 following the initial vaccine or placebo injection. General observations from the study: Vaccinated individuals (as opposed to placebo recipients) had higher spike-specific TCR breadth. Breadth and depth estimates from TCRs may understate total T cell responses.

The sequence was obtained from a person between 18 and 65 years old who received the Ad26.COV2.S COVID-19 vaccine or a placebo. This specimen was peripheral blood, taken in a trial of Ad26.COV2.S vaccine versus placebo. J is TRBJ1-5 and V is TRBV7-2; D is unresolved. As DNA, the CDR3 is TGTGCCAGCAGTTTTGGGCAGTCCAATCAGCCCCAGCATTTT. It specifies CASSFGQSNQPQHF.